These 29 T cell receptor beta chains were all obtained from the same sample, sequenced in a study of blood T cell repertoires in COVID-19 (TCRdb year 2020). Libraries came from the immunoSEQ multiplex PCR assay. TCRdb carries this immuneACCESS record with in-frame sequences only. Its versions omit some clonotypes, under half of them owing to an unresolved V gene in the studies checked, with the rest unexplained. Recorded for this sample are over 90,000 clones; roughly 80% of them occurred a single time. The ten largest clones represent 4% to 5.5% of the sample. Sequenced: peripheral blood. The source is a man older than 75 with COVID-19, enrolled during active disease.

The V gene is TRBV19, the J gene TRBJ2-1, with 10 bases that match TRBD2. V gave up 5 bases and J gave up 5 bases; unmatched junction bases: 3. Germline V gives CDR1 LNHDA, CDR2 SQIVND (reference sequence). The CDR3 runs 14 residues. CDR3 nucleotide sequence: TGTGCCAGTAGTCAAGCGGGAGGGGACAATGAGCAGTTCTTC. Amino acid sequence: CASSQAGGDNEQFF.

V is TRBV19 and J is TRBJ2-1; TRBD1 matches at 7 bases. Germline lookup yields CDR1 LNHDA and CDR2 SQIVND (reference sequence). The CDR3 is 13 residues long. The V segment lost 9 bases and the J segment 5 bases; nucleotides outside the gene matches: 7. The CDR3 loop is CASSGDRDNEQFF. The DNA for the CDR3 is TGTGCCAGCAGTGGGGACAGAGACAATGAGCAGTTCTTC.

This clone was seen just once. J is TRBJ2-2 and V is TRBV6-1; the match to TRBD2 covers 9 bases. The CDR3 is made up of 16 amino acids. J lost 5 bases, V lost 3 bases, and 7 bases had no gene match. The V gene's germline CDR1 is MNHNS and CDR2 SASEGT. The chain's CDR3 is CASSETSGRGTGELFF. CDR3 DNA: TGTGCCAGCAGTGAGACTAGCGGCAGGGGTACCGGGGAGCTGTTTTTT.

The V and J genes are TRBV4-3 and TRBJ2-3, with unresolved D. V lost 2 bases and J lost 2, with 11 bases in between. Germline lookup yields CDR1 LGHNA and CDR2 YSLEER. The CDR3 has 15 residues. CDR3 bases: TGCGCCAGCAGCCAACAGGCGCTACTCACAGATACGCAGTATTTT. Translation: CASSQQALLTDTQYF.

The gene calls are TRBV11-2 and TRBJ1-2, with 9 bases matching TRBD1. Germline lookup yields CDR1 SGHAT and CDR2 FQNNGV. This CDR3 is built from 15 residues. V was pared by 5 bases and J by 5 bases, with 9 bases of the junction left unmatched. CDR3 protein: CASSPPGQGSYGYTF. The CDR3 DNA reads TGTGCCAGCAGCCCCCCGGGACAGGGTTCTTATGGCTACACCTTC.

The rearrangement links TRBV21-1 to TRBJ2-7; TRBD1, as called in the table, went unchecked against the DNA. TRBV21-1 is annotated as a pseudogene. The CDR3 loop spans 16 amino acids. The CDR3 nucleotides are TGTGCCAGCAGCAAAAGTGGGACAGGGGAATCCTACGAGCAGTACTTC. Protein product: CASSKSGTGESYEQYF.

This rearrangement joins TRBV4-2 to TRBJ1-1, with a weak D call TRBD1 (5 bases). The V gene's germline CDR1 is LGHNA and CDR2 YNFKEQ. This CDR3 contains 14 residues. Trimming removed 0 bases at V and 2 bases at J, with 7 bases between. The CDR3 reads CASSQEGPNTEAFF. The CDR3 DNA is TGTGCCAGCAGCCAAGAGGGGCCAAACACTGAAGCTTTCTTT.

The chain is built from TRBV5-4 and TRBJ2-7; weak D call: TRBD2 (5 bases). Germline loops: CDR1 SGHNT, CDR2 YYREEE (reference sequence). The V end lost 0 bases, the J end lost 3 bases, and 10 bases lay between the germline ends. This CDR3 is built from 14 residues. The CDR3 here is CASSLGVGIYEQYF. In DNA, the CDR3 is TGTGCCAGCAGCTTGGGCGTCGGGATCTACGAGCAGTACTTC.

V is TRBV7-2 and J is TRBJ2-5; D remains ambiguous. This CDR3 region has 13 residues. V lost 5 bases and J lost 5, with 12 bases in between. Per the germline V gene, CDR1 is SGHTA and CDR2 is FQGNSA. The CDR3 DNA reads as TGTGCCAGCAGCCTCTTATATATGGAGACCCAGTACTTC. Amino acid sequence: CASSLLYMETQYF.

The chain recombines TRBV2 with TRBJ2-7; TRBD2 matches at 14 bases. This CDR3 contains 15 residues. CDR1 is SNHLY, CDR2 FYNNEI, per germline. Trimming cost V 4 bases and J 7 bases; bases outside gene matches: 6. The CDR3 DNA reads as TGTGCCAGCAGTGGGTTCGGACTAGCGGGGGGTGAGCAGTACTTC. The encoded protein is CASSGFGLAGGEQYF.

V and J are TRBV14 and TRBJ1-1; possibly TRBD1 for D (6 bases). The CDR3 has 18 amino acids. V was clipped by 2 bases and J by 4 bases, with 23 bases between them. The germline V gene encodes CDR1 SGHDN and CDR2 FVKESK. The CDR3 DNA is TGTGCCAGCAGCCAACGAGGAACAGGGAAGCAATCCCTCACTGAAGCTTTCTTT. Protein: CASSQRGTGKQSLTEAFF.

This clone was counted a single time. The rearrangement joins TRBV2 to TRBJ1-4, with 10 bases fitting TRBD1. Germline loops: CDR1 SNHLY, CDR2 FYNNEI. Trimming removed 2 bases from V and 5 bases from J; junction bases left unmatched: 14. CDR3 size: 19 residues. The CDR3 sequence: CASSEPKTGGQIKNEKLFF. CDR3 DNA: TGTGCCAGCAGTGAACCTAAGACAGGGGGCCAAATCAAGAATGAAAAACTGTTTTTT. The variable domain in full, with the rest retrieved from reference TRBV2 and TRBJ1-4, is EPEVTQTPSHQVTQMGQEVILRCVPISNHLYFYWYRQILGQKVEFLVSFYNNEISEKSEIFDDQFSVERPDGSNFTLKIRSTKLEDSAMYFCASSEPKTGGQIKNEKLFFGSGTQLSVL.

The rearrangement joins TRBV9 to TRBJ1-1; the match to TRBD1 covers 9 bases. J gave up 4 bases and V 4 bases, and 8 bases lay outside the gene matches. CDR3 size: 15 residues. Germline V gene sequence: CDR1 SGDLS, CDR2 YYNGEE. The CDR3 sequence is CASSFHTGGITEAFF. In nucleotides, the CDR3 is TGTGCCAGCAGCTTCCACACAGGGGGCATCACTGAAGCTTTCTTT.

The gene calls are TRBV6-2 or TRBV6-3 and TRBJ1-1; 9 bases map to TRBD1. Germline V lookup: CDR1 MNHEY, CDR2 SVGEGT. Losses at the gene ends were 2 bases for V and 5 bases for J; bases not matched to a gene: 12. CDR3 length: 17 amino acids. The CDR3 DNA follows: TGTGCCAGCAGTTACGGTTCGGGACAGGGAAGAGATACTGAAGCTTTCTTT. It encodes CASSYGSGQGRDTEAFF.

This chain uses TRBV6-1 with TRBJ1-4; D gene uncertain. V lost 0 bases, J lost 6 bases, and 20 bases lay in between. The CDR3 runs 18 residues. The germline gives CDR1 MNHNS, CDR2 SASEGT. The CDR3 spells CASSEAESSSVVYEKLFF. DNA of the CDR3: TGTGCCAGCAGTGAAGCCGAATCCTCCTCGGTAGTTTATGAAAAACTGTTTTTT.

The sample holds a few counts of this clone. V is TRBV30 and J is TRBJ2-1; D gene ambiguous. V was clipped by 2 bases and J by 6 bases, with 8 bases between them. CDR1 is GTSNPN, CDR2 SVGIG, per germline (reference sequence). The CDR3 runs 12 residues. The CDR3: CAWSYTGNEQFF. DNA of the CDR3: TGTGCCTGGAGTTACACGGGCAATGAGCAGTTCTTC.

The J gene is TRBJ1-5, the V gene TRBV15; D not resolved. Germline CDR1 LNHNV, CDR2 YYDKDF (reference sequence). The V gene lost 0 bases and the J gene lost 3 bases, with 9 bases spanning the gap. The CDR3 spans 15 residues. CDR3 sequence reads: CATSRDRGNNQPQHF. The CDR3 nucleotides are TGTGCCACCAGCAGAGATCGGGGAAACAATCAGCCCCAGCATTTT. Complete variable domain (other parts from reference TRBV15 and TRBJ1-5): DAMVIQNPRYQVTQFGKPVTLSCSQTLNHNVMYWYQQKSSQAPKLLFHYYDKDFNNEADTPDNFQSRRPNTSFCFLDIRSPGLGDTAMYLCATSRDRGNNQPQHFGDGTRLSIL.

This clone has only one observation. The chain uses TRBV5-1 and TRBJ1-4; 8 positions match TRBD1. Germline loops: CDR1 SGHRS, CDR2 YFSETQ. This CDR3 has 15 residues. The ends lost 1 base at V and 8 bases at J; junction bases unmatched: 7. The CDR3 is CASSLRTGGREKLFF. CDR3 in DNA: TGCGCCAGCAGCTTGAGAACAGGGGGAAGAGAAAAACTGTTTTTT.

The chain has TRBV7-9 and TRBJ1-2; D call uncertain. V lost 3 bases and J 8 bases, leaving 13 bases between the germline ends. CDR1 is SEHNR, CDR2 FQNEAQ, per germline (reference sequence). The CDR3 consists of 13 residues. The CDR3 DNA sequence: TGTGCCAGCAGCTTCGGGGAGATTCTAGGCTACACCTTC. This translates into CASSFGEILGYTF.

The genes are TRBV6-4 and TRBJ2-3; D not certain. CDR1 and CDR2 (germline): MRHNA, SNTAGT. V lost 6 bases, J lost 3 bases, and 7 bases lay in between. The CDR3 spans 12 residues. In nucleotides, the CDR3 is TGTGCCAGCAGCTCCGGGACAGATACGCAGTATTTT. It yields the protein CASSSGTDTQYF.

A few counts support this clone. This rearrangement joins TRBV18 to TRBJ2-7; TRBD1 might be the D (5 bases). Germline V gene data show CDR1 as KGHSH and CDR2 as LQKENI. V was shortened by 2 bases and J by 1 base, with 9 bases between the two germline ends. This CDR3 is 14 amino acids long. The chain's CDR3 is CASSPNTGSYEQYF. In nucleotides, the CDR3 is TGTGCCAGCTCACCAAATACAGGATCCTACGAGCAGTACTTC.

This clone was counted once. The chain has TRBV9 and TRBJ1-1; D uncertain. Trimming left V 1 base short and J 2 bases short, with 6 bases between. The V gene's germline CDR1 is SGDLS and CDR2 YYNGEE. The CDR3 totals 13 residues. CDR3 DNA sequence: TGTGCCAGCAGCGTAAGAGTCAACACTGAAGCTTTCTTT. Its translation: CASSVRVNTEAFF.

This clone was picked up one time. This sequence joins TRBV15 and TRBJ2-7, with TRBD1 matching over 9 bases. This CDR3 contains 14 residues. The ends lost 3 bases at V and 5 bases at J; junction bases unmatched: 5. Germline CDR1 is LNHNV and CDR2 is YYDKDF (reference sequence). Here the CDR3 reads CATSRGQGINEQYF. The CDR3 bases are TGTGCCACCAGCAGGGGACAGGGAATTAACGAGCAGTACTTC.

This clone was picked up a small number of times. The CDR3 region is CASSLARTTNEKLFF. CDR3 sequence (DNA): TGTGCCAGCAGCTTAGCCCGTACAACTAATGAAAAACTGTTTTTT. The genes are TRBV7-6 and TRBJ1-4, with D unresolved. From germline, CDR1 is SGHVS and CDR2 FNYEAQ. Trimming removed 0 bases from V and 0 bases from J, with 5 bases in between. This CDR3 has 15 amino acids.

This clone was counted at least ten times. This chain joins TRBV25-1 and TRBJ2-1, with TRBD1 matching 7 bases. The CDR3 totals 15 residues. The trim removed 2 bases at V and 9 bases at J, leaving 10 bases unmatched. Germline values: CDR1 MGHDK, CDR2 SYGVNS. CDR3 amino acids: CASSEPQGVQVEQFF. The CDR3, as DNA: TGTGCCAGCAGTGAACCCCAGGGGGTTCAGGTTGAGCAGTTCTTC.

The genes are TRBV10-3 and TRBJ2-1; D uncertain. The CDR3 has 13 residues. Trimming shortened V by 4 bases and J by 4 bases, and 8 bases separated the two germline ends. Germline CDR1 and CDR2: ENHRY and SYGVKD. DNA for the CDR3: TGTGCCATCAGTGCGCAGGAATACAATGAGCAGTTCTTC. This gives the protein CAISAQEYNEQFF.

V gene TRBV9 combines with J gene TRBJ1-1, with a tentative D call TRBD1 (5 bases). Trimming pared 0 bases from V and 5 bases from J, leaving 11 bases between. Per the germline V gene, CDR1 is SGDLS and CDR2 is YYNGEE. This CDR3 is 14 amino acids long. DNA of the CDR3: TGTGCCAGCAGCGTAGAGGGGCGGGGTACTGAAGCTTTCTTT. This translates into CASSVEGRGTEAFF.

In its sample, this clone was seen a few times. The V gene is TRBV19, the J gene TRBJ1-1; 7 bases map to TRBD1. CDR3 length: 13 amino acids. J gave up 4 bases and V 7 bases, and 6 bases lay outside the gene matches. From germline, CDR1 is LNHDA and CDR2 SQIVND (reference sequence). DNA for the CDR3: TGTGCCAGTAATCACAGGGGAGGCACTGAAGCTTTCTTT. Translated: CASNHRGGTEAFF.

The CDR3 spells CASSENKGNYGYTF. CDR3 in DNA: TGTGCCAGCAGTGAAAATAAGGGGAACTATGGCTACACCTTC. The J gene is TRBJ1-2, the V gene TRBV2, with D perhaps TRBD1 (5 bases). V dropped 2 bases and J dropped 2 bases, with 9 bases sitting between them. The CDR3 loop spans 14 amino acids. Germline loops: CDR1 SNHLY, CDR2 FYNNEI.